The rows below give T cell receptor beta chains drawn from one sample of a study of cytomegalovirus exposure and HLA in healthy donors. The protocol was immunoSEQ multiplex PCR, while the TCRdb copy is restricted to in-frame clones and leaves out a portion. In the table there are some 210,000 clones, roughly 76% of which are singletons. Source material: PBMCs. These receptors all come from a woman aged 25 to 39 in good health and CMV-seropositive. The CDR3 runs from the conserved cysteine through the conserved F or W. A D gene is named only where the DNA matches it firmly. Clone size is shown for a subset of rows, as once, few, many or a class of expanded clone.

>NA|TRBJ1-5|NA|TRBV19
CASGEWLKPQHF
TGTGCAAGTGGGGAGTGGCTAAAGCCCCAGCATTTT
>TRBD1|TRBJ1-2|NA|TRBV5-6
CASSLAGQGARGYTF
TGTGCCAGCAGCTTGGCGGGACAGGGTGCGCGTGGCTACACCTTC
>TRBD2|TRBJ2-3|NA|TRBV19
CAANAGAFTDTQYF
TGTGCCGCGAACGCGGGAGCTTTCACAGATACGCAGTATTTT
>NA|TRBJ2-7|NA|TRBV29-1
CSAGTASYEQYF
TGCAGCGCTGGGACTGCCTCCTACGAGCAGTACTTC
>NA|TRBJ1-2|NA|TRBV6-4
CASLIGNLGVYTF
TGTGCCAGCTTAATCGGGAACTTAGGTGTCTACACCTTC
>TRBD1|TRBJ2-1|once|TRBV9
CASSTSGTGGLNEQFF
TGTGCCAGCAGCACCTCCGGGACAGGGGGATTAAATGAGCAGTTCTTC
>NA|TRBJ1-4|NA|TRBV19
CASSPAWGATNEKLFF
TGTGCCAGTAGTCCGGCCTGGGGAGCAACTAATGAAAAACTGTTTTTT
>NA|TRBJ2-1|NA|TRBV9
CASSVAGLGLSEQFF
TGTGCCAGCAGCGTAGCTGGACTTGGGCTTAGTGAGCAGTTCTTC
>NA|TRBJ2-5|few|TRBV7-2
CASSHLLGARETQYF
TGTGCCAGCAGCCACCTTTTGGGGGCGCGGGAGACCCAGTACTTC
>NA|TRBJ2-1|NA|TRBV7-2
CASSLGAVGGKFF
TGTGCCAGCAGCTTAGGTGCTGTAGGAGGAAAGTTCTTC
>TRBD2|TRBJ2-2|NA|TRBV29-1
CSVENNLAGLDTGELFF
TGCAGCGTTGAAAACAACCTAGCGGGTCTCGACACCGGGGAGCTGTTTTTT
>NA|TRBJ2-2|NA|TRBV18
CASSSATALRAGELFF
TGTGCCAGCTCATCAGCGACAGCCCTTAGGGCCGGGGAGCTGTTTTTT
>NA|TRBJ1-1|NA|TRBV11-3
CASSLGEPGHQNTEAFF
TGTGCCAGCAGCTTAGGGGAACCGGGACACCAGAACACTGAAGCTTTCTTT
>NA|TRBJ2-4|NA|TRBV5-6
CASSLLSGVEDKNIQYF
TGTGCCAGCAGCTTGCTCTCAGGGGTTGAGGACAAAAACATTCAGTACTTC
>TRBD1|TRBJ1-2|once|TRBV5-6
CASSPGTGQGYTF
TGTGCCAGCAGCCCAGGGACAGGGCAAGGCTACACCTTC
>NA|TRBJ1-2|NA|TRBV7-2
CASSLVGEYGYTF
TGTGCCAGCAGCTTAGTCGGGGAATATGGCTACACCTTC
>NA|TRBJ1-2|once|TRBV30
CAWSSGWDYGYTF
TGTGCCTGGAGTTCGGGGTGGGACTATGGCTACACCTTC
>NA|TRBJ1-5|once|TRBV19
CASSIWSGDSNQPQHF
TGTGCCAGTAGTATCTGGTCAGGGGATAGCAATCAGCCCCAGCATTTT
>TRBD1|TRBJ1-5|NA|TRBV27
CASSSGQGRGQPQHF
TGTGCCAGCAGTTCAGGACAGGGCCGGGGTCAGCCCCAGCATTTT
>TRBD2|TRBJ2-7|NA|TRBV10-3
CAAGERENYEQYF
TGTGCCGCCGGAGAGCGGGAGAACTACGAGCAGTACTTC
>NA|TRBJ2-1|NA|TRBV18
CASSPPVLGPLYNEQFF
TGTGCCAGCTCACCTCCAGTGCTTGGGCCACTCTACAATGAGCAGTTCTTC
>NA|TRBJ1-4|NA|TRBV28
CATQGNNEKLFF
TGTGCCACCCAGGGGAATAATGAAAAACTGTTTTTT
>NA|TRBJ1-3|NA|TRBV11-3
CASSFGTARSGNTIYF
TGTGCCAGCAGCTTCGGAACAGCCAGATCTGGAAACACCATATATTTT
>NA|TRBJ1-5|NA|TRBV7-9
CASSSSGFNQPQHF
TGTGCCAGCAGCTCTTCAGGGTTTAATCAGCCCCAGCATTTT
>NA|TRBJ1-4|NA|TRBV4-2
CASSQGTGGLTNEKLFF
TGTGCCAGCAGCCAAGGGACCGGGGGGCTGACTAATGAAAAACTGTTTTTT
>TRBD2|TRBJ2-3|NA|TRBV10-3
CAITSGLAGEYTQYF
TGTGCCATCACTTCGGGACTAGCGGGGGAGTATACGCAGTATTTT
>TRBD2|TRBJ2-1|NA|TRBV4-3
CASSLTLAGSSYNEQFF
TGCGCCAGCAGCCTAACCTTAGCGGGAAGCTCCTACAATGAGCAGTTCTTC
>NA|TRBJ1-2|NA|TRBV28
CASSLGLNYGYTF
TGTGCCAGCAGTTTAGGACTCAACTATGGCTACACCTTC
>NA|TRBJ2-2|NA|TRBV5-1
CASSLGGSGELFF
TGCGCCAGCAGCTTGGGGGGCTCCGGGGAGCTGTTTTTT
>TRBD2|TRBJ2-7|NA|TRBV7-2
CASSSRGLAQQYF
TGTGCCAGCAGCTCCCGTGGACTAGCGCAGCAGTACTTC
>NA|TRBJ1-1|once|TRBV6-6
CVSSRTSSGLTEAFF
TGTGTCAGCAGCCGGACTTCCAGTGGGTTGACTGAAGCTTTCTTT
>NA|TRBJ2-1|NA|TRBV15
CATSSARVRGAQYNEQFF
TGTGCCACCAGCAGTGCCAGGGTAAGGGGCGCGCAATACAATGAGCAGTTCTTC
>NA|TRBJ2-7|NA|TRBV2
CASSERGPYEQYF
TGTGCCAGCAGTGAAAGGGGCCCCTACGAGCAGTACTTC
>NA|TRBJ1-5|few|TRBV28
CASSSPLRRVGGQPQHF
TGTGCCAGCAGTTCCCCCCTTCGGAGGGTGGGGGGGCAGCCCCAGCATTTT
>TRBD1|TRBJ1-1|NA|TRBV10-3
CAMAGQGGDTEAFF
TGTGCCATGGCTGGACAGGGGGGCGACACTGAAGCTTTCTTT
>TRBD1|TRBJ1-5|NA|TRBV6-6
CATAPQGSGQPQHF
TGTGCCACCGCCCCACAGGGGAGTGGGCAGCCCCAGCATTTT
>NA|TRBJ1-6|few|TRBV7-2
CASSLELGPSPLHF
TGTGCCAGCAGCTTAGAACTAGGGCCTTCACCCCTCCACTTT
>TRBD2|TRBJ2-7|NA|TRBV5-1
CASGPHSGSINEQYF
TGCGCCAGCGGACCACATAGCGGGAGTATAAACGAGCAGTACTTC
>NA|TRBJ2-1|NA|TRBV11-2
CASSFHWGVTYNEQFF
TGTGCCAGCAGCTTTCACTGGGGAGTGACCTACAATGAGCAGTTCTTC
>NA|TRBJ2-7|NA|TRBV7-8
CASSLWSRGPSYEQYF
TGTGCCAGCAGCTTATGGTCCAGGGGACCCTCCTACGAGCAGTACTTC
>NA|TRBJ2-3|NA|TRBV27
CASSLLDPRDTQYF
TGTGCCAGCAGTTTATTAGACCCCAGGGATACGCAGTATTTT
>TRBD2|TRBJ2-5|NA|TRBV7-8
CASSPQVSTSGVAETQYF
TGTGCCAGCAGCCCCCAGGTGAGTACTAGCGGGGTCGCAGAGACCCAGTACTTC